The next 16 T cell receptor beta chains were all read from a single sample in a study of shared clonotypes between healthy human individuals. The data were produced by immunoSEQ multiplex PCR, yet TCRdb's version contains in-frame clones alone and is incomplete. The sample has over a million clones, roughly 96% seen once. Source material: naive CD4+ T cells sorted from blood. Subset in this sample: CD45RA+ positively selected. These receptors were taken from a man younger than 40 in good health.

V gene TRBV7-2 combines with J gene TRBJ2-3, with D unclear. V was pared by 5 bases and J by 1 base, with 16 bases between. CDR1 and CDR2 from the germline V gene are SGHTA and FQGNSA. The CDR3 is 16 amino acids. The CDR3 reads CASSLRPRSGTDTQYF. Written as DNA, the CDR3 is TGTGCCAGCAGCCTTCGTCCGAGATCGGGCACAGATACGCAGTATTTT.

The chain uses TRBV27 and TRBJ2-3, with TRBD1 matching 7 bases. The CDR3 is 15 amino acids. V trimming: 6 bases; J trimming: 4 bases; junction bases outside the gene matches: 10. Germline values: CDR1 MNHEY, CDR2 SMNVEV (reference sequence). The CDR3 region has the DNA TGTGCCAGCAGGAGCCAAGGGGGCATTTCAGATACGCAGTATTTT. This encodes CASRSQGGISDTQYF.

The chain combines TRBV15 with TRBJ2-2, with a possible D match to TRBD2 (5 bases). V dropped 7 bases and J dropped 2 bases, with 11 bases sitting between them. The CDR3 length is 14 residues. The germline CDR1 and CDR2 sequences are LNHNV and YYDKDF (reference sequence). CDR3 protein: CATTVAGNTGELFF. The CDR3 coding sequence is TGTGCCACCACCGTCGCGGGTAACACCGGGGAGCTGTTTTTT.

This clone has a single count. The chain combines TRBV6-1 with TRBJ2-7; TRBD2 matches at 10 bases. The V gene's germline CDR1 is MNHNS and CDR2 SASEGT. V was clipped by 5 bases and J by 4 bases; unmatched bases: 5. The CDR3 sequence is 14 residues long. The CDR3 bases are TGTGCCAGCAGTTCTAGCGGGAGTTCATACGAGCAGTACTTC. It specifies CASSSSGSSYEQYF.

The DNA for the CDR3 is TGTGCCAGCAGCGACAGGGGCAAAGGGAGTCTAGAGTACAATGAGCAGTTCTTC. This gives the protein CASSDRGKGSLEYNEQFF. V is TRBV5-4 and J is TRBJ2-1, with 8 bases aligning to TRBD1. The CDR3 consists of 18 residues. Germline V gene lookup returns CDR1 SGHNT and CDR2 YYREEE (reference sequence). Losses at the gene ends were 4 bases for V and 4 bases for J; bases not matched to a gene: 16.

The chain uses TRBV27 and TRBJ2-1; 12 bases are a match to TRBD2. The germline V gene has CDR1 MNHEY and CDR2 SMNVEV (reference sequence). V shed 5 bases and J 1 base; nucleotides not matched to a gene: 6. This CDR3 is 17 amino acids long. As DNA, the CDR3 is TGTGCCAGCAGTCCCCGGCTAGCGGGAGGGTCCTACAATGAGCAGTTCTTC. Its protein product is CASSPRLAGGSYNEQFF.

Written as DNA, the CDR3 is TGTGCCAGCAGTGAAGCACCCAGGCTTGGCACTGAAGCTTTCTTT. It is translated as CASSEAPRLGTEAFF. J is TRBJ1-1 and V is TRBV2, with D uncertain. CDR1 is SNHLY and CDR2 is FYNNEI in the germline V gene. The CDR3 loop spans 15 amino acids. V lost 0 bases to trimming and J lost 4 bases, with 12 bases between them.

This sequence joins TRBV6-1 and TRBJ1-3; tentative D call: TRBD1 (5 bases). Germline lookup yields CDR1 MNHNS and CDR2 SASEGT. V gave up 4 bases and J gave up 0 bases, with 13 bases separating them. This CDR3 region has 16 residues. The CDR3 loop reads CASSVPDSYSGNTIYF. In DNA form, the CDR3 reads TGTGCCAGCAGTGTACCCGACAGCTACTCTGGAAACACCATATATTTT.

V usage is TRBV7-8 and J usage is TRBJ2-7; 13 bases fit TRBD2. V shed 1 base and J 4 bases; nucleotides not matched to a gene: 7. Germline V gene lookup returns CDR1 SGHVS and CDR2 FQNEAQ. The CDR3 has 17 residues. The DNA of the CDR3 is TGTGCCAGCAGCTTAGGACTAGCGGGAGGAAGTCTATACGAGCAGTACTTC. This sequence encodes CASSLGLAGGSLYEQYF.

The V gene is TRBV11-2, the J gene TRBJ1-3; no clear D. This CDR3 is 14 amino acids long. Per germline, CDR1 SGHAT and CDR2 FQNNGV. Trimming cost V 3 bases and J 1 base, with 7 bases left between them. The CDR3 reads CASSFPSSGNTIYF. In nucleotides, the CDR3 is TGTGCCAGCAGCTTCCCTAGTTCTGGAAACACCATATATTTT.

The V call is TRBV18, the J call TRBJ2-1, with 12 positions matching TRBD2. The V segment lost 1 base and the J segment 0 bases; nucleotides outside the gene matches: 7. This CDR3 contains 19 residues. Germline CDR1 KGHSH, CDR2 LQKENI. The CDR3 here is CASSPLRLAGGPSYNEQFF. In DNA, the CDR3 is TGTGCCAGCTCACCACTGCGGCTAGCGGGGGGGCCCTCCTACAATGAGCAGTTCTTC.

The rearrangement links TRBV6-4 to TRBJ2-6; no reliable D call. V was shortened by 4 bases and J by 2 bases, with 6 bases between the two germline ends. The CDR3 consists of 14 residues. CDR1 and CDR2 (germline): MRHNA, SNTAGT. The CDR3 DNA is TGTGCCAGCAGTGGTGGCGCTGGGGCCAACGTCCTGACTTTC. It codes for CASSGGAGANVLTF.

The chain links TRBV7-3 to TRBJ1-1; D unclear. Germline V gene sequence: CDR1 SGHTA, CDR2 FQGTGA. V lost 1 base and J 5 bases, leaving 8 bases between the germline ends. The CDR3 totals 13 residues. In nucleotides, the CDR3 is TGTGCCAGCAGCTTAAGCGCCTTGACTGAAGCTTTCTTT. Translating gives CASSLSALTEAFF. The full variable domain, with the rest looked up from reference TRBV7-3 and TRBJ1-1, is GAGVSQTPSNKVTEKGKYVELRCDPISGHTALYWYRQSLGQGPEFLIYFQGTGAADDSGLPNDRFFAVRPEGSVSTLKIQRTERGDSAVYLCASSLSALTEAFFGQGTRLTVV.

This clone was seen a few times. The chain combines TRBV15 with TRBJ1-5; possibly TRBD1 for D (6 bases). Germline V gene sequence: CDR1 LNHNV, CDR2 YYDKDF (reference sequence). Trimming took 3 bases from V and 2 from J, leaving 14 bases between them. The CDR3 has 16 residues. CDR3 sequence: CATSREGGRGNQPQHF. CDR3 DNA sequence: TGTGCCACCAGCAGGGAGGGGGGACGGGGCAATCAGCCCCAGCATTTT.

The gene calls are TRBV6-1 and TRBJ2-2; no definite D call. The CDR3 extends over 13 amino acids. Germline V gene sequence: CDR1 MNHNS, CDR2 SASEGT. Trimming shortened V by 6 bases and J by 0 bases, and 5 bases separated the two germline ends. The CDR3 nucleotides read TGTGCCAGCAGGCTAGCGAACACCGGGGAGCTGTTTTTT. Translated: CASRLANTGELFF.

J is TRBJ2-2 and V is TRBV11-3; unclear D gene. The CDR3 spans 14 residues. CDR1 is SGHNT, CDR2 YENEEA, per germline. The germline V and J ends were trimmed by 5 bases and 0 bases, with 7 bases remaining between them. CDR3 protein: CASSPRTNTGELFF. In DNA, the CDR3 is TGTGCCAGCAGCCCCCGCACGAACACCGGGGAGCTGTTTTTT.